Presented here are 13 T cell receptor beta chains from one specimen sequenced in a study of blood T cell repertoires in COVID-19. Assay used: immunoSEQ multiplex PCR; TCRdb lists only in-frame clones, some missing. The data contain about 45,000 clones, roughly 70% of them singletons. Sequenced sample: peripheral blood. Source of these receptors: a man older than 75 with acute or convalescent COVID-19.

This clone has ten or more counts. The chain is built from TRBV7-9 and TRBJ2-5; 10 positions agree with TRBD1. V lost 5 bases to trimming and J lost 2 bases; unmatched junction nucleotides: 5. Looked up from germline, CDR1 is SEHNR and CDR2 is FQNEAQ (reference sequence). The CDR3 spans 15 residues. CDR3 DNA sequence: TGTGCCAGCAGCCCCCGGGACAGGGGTCAAGAGACCCAGTACTTC. It yields the protein CASSPRDRGQETQYF.

V usage is TRBV6-1 and J usage is TRBJ2-1; 7 bases are shared with TRBD2. The CDR3 length is 20 residues. The germline gives CDR1 MNHNS, CDR2 SASEGT. The V and J ends lost 4 bases and 4 bases, in that order; junction bases with no gene match: 22. The CDR3 region has the DNA TGTGCCAGCAGTGGTCGCGGGGGAGGTTTCACTCGGGGAAGTTACAATGAGCAGTTCTTC. This gives the protein CASSGRGGGFTRGSYNEQFF.

The V call is TRBV3-1 (or the pseudogene TRBV3-2), the J call TRBJ1-4; D not resolved. CDR3 size: 15 residues. Trimming took off 1 base at V and 4 bases at J, with 10 bases between the two ends. Germline V gene lookup returns CDR1 LGHDT and CDR2 YNNKEL (reference sequence). The DNA for the CDR3 is TGTGCCAGCAGCCAAGTTCGCGGGGTTAATGAAAAACTGTTTTTT. Protein sequence: CASSQVRGVNEKLFF.

A few counts support this clone. V is TRBV18 and J is TRBJ1-2; 7 bases fit TRBD1. Germline loops: CDR1 KGHSH, CDR2 LQKENI. This CDR3 has 14 residues. Germline trimming cut 3 bases from V and 3 bases from J; bases unmatched to any gene: 4. The CDR3 DNA reads TGTGCCAGCTCACCCGGGACAGATGACTATGGCTACACCTTC. It codes for CASSPGTDDYGYTF.

The V gene is TRBV7-2, the J gene TRBJ2-5; 10 nucleotides agree with TRBD2. Germline V gives CDR1 SGHTA, CDR2 FQGNSA. J was trimmed by 5 bases and V by 1 base; bases with no gene match: 7. The CDR3 is 16 residues long. Written as DNA, the CDR3 is TGTGCCAGCAGCTTAGGAGCGGGAGGGGGTTATGAGACCCAGTACTTC. Protein: CASSLGAGGGYETQYF.

The J gene is TRBJ1-2, the V gene TRBV2; D is unclear. CDR1 SNHLY and CDR2 FYNNEI come from the germline V gene. Trimming shortened V by 1 base and J by 4 bases, and 10 bases separated the two germline ends. The length of the CDR3 is 14 residues. CDR3 in DNA: TGTGCCAGCAGTGAAGTAAGATTCGGCTATGGCTACACCTTC. Encoded protein: CASSEVRFGYGYTF.

This clone was detected a few times. V is TRBV9 and J is TRBJ2-6, with 11 bases identical to TRBD1. The germline CDR1 and CDR2 sequences are SGDLS and YYNGEE. The V gene end was trimmed by 2 bases and the J gene end by 0 bases; junction bases not matched to a gene: 1. The CDR3 extends over 17 amino acids. The CDR3 is CASSVGTGGSGANVLTF. In nucleotides, the CDR3 is TGTGCCAGCAGCGTGGGGACAGGGGGCTCTGGGGCCAACGTCCTGACTTTC.

This clone was found a few times. This chain joins TRBV5-6 and TRBJ1-2; 8 bases map to TRBD1. CDR3 size: 11 residues. In germline, CDR1 is SGHDT, CDR2 YYEEEE. The V segment lost 6 bases and the J segment 10 bases; nucleotides outside the gene matches: 5. Written as DNA, the CDR3 is TGTGCCAGCACCACCCAGGGGGCCTACACCTTC. It specifies CASTTQGAYTF.

This clone was counted only a few times. The chain employs TRBV5-1 and TRBJ1-2, with 7 bases matching TRBD1. V dropped 0 bases and J dropped 13; count of bases not matched to a gene: 12. CDR1 and CDR2 from the germline V gene are SGHRS and YFSETQ. The CDR3 runs 14 residues. The DNA for the CDR3 is TGCGCCAGCAGCTTGGGACAGGGTGGAAGTAGACGCACCTTC. Protein product: CASSLGQGGSRRTF.

This clone appeared a few times. This chain joins TRBV19 and TRBJ1-5, with a weak D call TRBD1 (6 bases). There are 18 residues in the CDR3. From germline, CDR1 is LNHDA and CDR2 SQIVND (reference sequence). The germline V and J ends were trimmed by 0 bases and 4 bases, with 19 bases remaining between them. CDR3 protein: CASSIESPAGATNQPQHF. CDR3 in DNA: TGTGCCAGTAGTATAGAGTCCCCAGCAGGGGCCACAAATCAGCCCCAGCATTTT.

The V gene is TRBV29-1, the J gene TRBJ2-1; 9 positions agree with TRBD2. Germline V gene data show CDR1 as SQVTM and CDR2 as ANQGSEA. This CDR3 comprises 17 residues. The ends lost 2 bases at V and 4 bases at J; junction bases unmatched: 12. The CDR3 sequence: CSVEPTSGSIGYNEQFF. CDR3 nucleotide sequence: TGCAGCGTTGAACCCACTAGCGGGTCTATCGGGTACAATGAGCAGTTCTTC.

The chain recombines TRBV30 with TRBJ1-2; the match to TRBD1 covers 8 bases. J was trimmed by 5 bases and V by 2 bases; bases with no gene match: 4. Looked up from germline, CDR1 is GTSNPN and CDR2 is SVGIG (reference sequence). This CDR3 has 13 amino acids. CDR3 protein: CAWSRDRPYGYTF. DNA for the CDR3: TGTGCCTGGAGTAGGGACAGGCCGTATGGCTACACCTTC.

This chain joins TRBV14 and TRBJ1-2; no reliable D call. This CDR3 has 19 residues. The V gene's germline CDR1 is SGHDN and CDR2 FVKESK. Trimming left V 1 base short and J 0 bases short, with 21 bases between. Written as DNA, the CDR3 is TGTGCCAGCAGCCAAGGCACGAGGGTGGGCCCCGGGGCTAACTATGGCTACACCTTC. Translating it yields CASSQGTRVGPGANYGYTF.